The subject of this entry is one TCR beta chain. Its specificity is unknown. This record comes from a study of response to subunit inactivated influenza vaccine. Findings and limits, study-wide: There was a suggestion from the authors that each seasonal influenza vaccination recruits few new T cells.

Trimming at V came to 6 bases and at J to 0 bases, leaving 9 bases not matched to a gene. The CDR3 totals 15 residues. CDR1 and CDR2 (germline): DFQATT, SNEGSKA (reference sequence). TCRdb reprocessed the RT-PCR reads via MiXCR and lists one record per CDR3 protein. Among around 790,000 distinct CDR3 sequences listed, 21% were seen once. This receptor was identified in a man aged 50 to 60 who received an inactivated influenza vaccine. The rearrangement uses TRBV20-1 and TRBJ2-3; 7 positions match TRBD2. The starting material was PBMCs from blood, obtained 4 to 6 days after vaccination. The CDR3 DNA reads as TGCAGTGCCAAAGCGGGATCAGGAAGCACAGATACGCAGTATTTT. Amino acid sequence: CSAKAGSGSTDTQYF.